The T cell receptor (beta chain) described here comes from a study of response to subunit inactivated influenza vaccine (dated by TCRdb to 2017 to 2018). The study in broad terms: The study used deep quantitative T cell receptor repertoire profiling to track responses to a trivalent subunit inactivated influenza vaccine. The research as a whole found: The authors suggested that each seasonal influenza vaccination may recruit only a limited number of new T cells.

This clonotype was detected many times. Its antigen target is currently unknown. No base quality values were provided; no much bigger clone lies one nucleotide off. Library preparation employed RT-PCR. Reads for this sample came from an Illumina HiSeq 2500. TCRdb reanalyzed the raw reads on its own, using fastp at Q25 for trimming and MiXCR for clone calling, and kept in-frame beta chains. Rows merge per CDR3 protein into single entries with the most common DNA and genes. The sample profile shows about 530,000 distinct CDR3 sequences; 10% to 15% of them were found once. The ten largest make up more than 8.5% of the sample. This clonotype was sampled from a man aged 50 or older who received an inactivated influenza vaccine. Donor details come from another sample of the same person, matched by shared clones. The material sequenced was PBMCs from blood, taken on the day of vaccination.

CDR3 region: CASSQDTGALGSKNIQYF. The nucleotide sequence reads as follows: TGCGCCAGCAGCCAAGATACGGGAGCGCTTGGGTCCAAAAACATTCAGTACTTC. The chain links TRBV4-3 with TRBJ2-4; the D region possibly corresponds to TRBD2 (6 bases align). The CDR1 and CDR2 encoded by the germline V gene are LGHNA and YSLEER. V is pared back by 0 bases and J by 2 bases, with 17 bases lying between the germline termini. The cysteine opens and the phenylalanine closes a CDR3 of 18 amino acids. Only the CDR3 DNA is retained, 54 bases long and in frame from the first base.